This T cell receptor beta chain originates from a study of response to subunit inactivated influenza vaccine (dated by TCRdb to the late 2010s). For the study in its entirety: Deep quantitative profiling of the T cell receptor repertoire was used in the study to follow responses to a trivalent subunit inactivated influenza vaccine.

Here V drops 4 bases and J drops 6 bases, and the junction holds 12 bases not matched to any gene. The CDR3 covers 16 residues, taking in both the cysteine and the phenylalanine. Kept here is only the CDR3 DNA, which spans 48 bases and is read in frame from base 1. The investigation overall reported the following: The authors proposed that each seasonal influenza vaccination may bring in only a limited number of new T cells.

Library construction relied on RT-PCR. The run used an Illumina HiSeq 2500. Using fastp at Q25 and MiXCR, TCRdb reprocessed the public reads and kept productive beta chains. Every CDR3 protein is listed once, alongside the most common genes and DNA of its rows. For this sample the table gives around 710,000 distinct CDR3 sequences, of which 11% to 15% were detected only once. 5.5% to 8% of the sample rests with the top ten. This clonotype was observed a few times. Its target antigen remains unknown. The input lacks base qualities; no much larger clone sits a single base away. The TCR comes from a man aged 50-59 years who received an inactivated influenza vaccine. Donor details come from another sample of the same person, matched by shared clones. The V gene is TRBV12-3 or TRBV12-4 and the J gene is TRBJ2-1; 7 bases in between match TRBD2. This sample comprised PBMCs from blood, obtained around 14 days before vaccination. The CDR3 has the sequence CASSSKAGLRTNEQFF. The DNA sequence reads TGTGCCAGCAGTTCGAAAGCGGGATTAAGGACCAATGAGCAGTTCTTC.